The 12 T cell receptor beta chains reported below all come from one sample, sequenced in a study of cytomegalovirus exposure and HLA in healthy donors. Sequenced by immunoSEQ multiplex PCR; TCRdb stores in-frame clones only, minus some. The top ten clones hold around 5.8% of a sample with about 57,000 clones, 85% to 95% of them seen once. The sequenced material came from PBMCs. The receptor source for this set is a woman between 18 and 29 years old in good health and CMV-seronegative.

The chain couples TRBV6-5 to TRBJ2-1, with 11 positions matching TRBD1. Germline CDR1 is MNHEY and CDR2 is SVGAGI. The CDR3 contains 14 residues. Trimming cost V 10 bases and J 6 bases; bases outside gene matches: 8. CDR3 DNA: TGTGCCACCTATGGGGGGACAGGGGGCAATGAGCAGTTCTTC. It translates to CATYGGTGGNEQFF.

This chain's CDR3 is CASSPYLNTGELFF. The CDR3 nucleotides read TGTGCCAGCAGCCCCTACTTGAACACCGGGGAGCTGTTTTTT. The chain combines TRBV11-3 with TRBJ2-2; no clear D. The germline V and J ends were trimmed by 5 bases and 1 base, with 8 bases remaining between them. Germline CDR1 is SGHNT and CDR2 is YENEEA. The CDR3 runs to 14 residues.

The rearrangement uses TRBV15 and TRBJ1-1; D gene ambiguous. This CDR3 contains 15 residues. Trimming shortened V by 5 bases and J by 5 bases, and 18 bases separated the two germline ends. Germline loops: CDR1 LNHNV, CDR2 YYDKDF (reference sequence). In nucleotides, the CDR3 is TGTGCCACCAGCCCTGGGCGGGGTGGAGGGACTGAAGCTTTCTTT. As protein: CATSPGRGGGTEAFF.

The chain recombines TRBV12-5 with TRBJ1-1, with D unresolved. Trimming stripped 1 base from V and 2 bases from J, with 8 bases between. This CDR3 spans 14 amino acids. Germline lookup yields CDR1 LGHNT and CDR2 FRNRAP. As DNA, the CDR3 is TGTGCTAGTGGTTTGGGGCCCCTCAACACTGAAGCTTTCTTT. Translated, it gives CASGLGPLNTEAFF.

This rearrangement joins TRBV11-2 to TRBJ2-1; 7 bases map to TRBD2. The CDR3 length is 18 residues. Germline values: CDR1 SGHAT, CDR2 FQNNGV. With V trimmed by 1 base and J by 3 bases, 12 bases remained unmatched. CDR3 DNA sequence: TGTGCCAGCAGCTTAGCCCCCGGCGGGACTAAGAACTACAATGAGCAGTTCTTC. Amino acids: CASSLAPGGTKNYNEQFF.

The V and J genes are TRBV5-1 and TRBJ2-1; TRBD2 matches at 7 bases. The CDR3 has 16 residues. Trimming at V came to 0 bases and at J to 4 bases, leaving 7 bases not matched to a gene. Germline V gene data show CDR1 as SGHRS and CDR2 as YFSETQ. CDR3 in amino acids: CASSLDRRGVYNEQFF. The CDR3 nucleotides are TGCGCCAGCAGCTTGGACAGACGGGGGGTATACAATGAGCAGTTCTTC.

The chain's CDR3 is CASSSRQGPNEKLFF. In nucleotides, the CDR3 is TGTGCCAGCAGTTCCCGACAGGGACCTAATGAAAAACTGTTTTTT. The chain couples TRBV11-1 to TRBJ1-4; 7 bases fit TRBD1. J gave up 3 bases and V 6 bases, and 7 bases lay outside the gene matches. CDR3 length: 15 amino acids. Germline CDR1 reads SGHAT; CDR2 reads FQDESV (reference sequence). Together with reference TRBV11-1 and TRBJ1-4, the CDR3 gives the full variable domain: EAEVAQSPRYKITEKSQAVAFWCDPISGHATLYWYRQILGQGPELLVQFQDESVVDDSQLPKDRFSAERLKGVDSTLKIQPAELGDSAMYLCASSSRQGPNEKLFFGSGTQLSVL.

V is TRBV6-5 and J is TRBJ2-2; D remains unclear. The germline V and J ends were trimmed by 2 bases and 2 bases, with 9 bases remaining between them. CDR1 and CDR2 (germline): MNHEY, SVGAGI. This CDR3 is 15 amino acids long. The CDR3 DNA sequence: TGTGCCAGCAGTTACGTGGGCTCAAACACCGGGGAGCTGTTTTTT. Protein product: CASSYVGSNTGELFF.

CDR3 sequence (DNA): TGTGCCAGCAGTTTATCGAGGGGGGGGAACACTGAAGCTTTCTTT. It codes for CASSLSRGGNTEAFF. This sequence joins TRBV27 and TRBJ1-1; D possibly corresponds to TRBD1 (6 bases). CDR1 is MNHEY and CDR2 is SMNVEV in the germline V gene (reference sequence). The CDR3 sequence is 15 residues long. Deletions cut 0 bases from V and 1 base from J, with 9 bases between.

CDR3 bases: TGTGCCAGCAGTGATATCAATCGGCGGGGGCCCTCAGATACGCAGTATTTT. Amino acid sequence: CASSDINRRGPSDTQYF. J is TRBJ2-3 and V is TRBV6-1, with D possibly TRBD2 on 7 matching bases. Between the trimmed V and J ends, which lost 3 bases and 4 bases, there was a span of 20 bases. The V gene's germline CDR1 is MNHNS and CDR2 SASEGT. The CDR3 length is 17 residues.

J is TRBJ2-3 and V is TRBV5-4; D might be TRBD1 (5 bases). Germline CDR1 and CDR2: SGHNT and YYREEE (reference sequence). V lost 4 bases, J lost 3 bases, and 21 bases lay in between. This CDR3 contains 17 residues. The CDR3 bases are TGTGCCAGCAGCGACCCGACAGCCCCGCACGGGACAGATACGCAGTATTTT. Encoded protein: CASSDPTAPHGTDTQYF. The full variable domain, with the rest looked up from reference TRBV5-4 and TRBJ2-3, is ETGVTQSPTHLIKTRGQQVTLRCSSQSGHNTVSWYQQALGQGPQFIFQYYREEENGRGNFPPRFSGLQFPNYSSELNVNALELDDSALYLCASSDPTAPHGTDTQYFGPGTRLTVL.

The chain recombines TRBV11-2 with TRBJ2-1, with D unclear. This CDR3 contains 12 residues. V gave up 3 bases and J gave up 7 bases, with 7 bases separating them. CDR1 and CDR2 (germline): SGHAT, FQNNGV. This CDR3 reads CASSFLENEQFF. The DNA of the CDR3 is TGTGCCAGCAGCTTTCTAGAGAATGAGCAGTTCTTC.